This T cell receptor (beta chain) was observed in a study of blood T cell repertoires in COVID-19. Per the authors' pipeline: For nucleated cells, counts were estimated from reference gene primer amplification. Sequencing was performed with immunoSEQ multiplex PCR; in TCRdb, only in-frame clones are kept and a portion is missing. That table is the source of V, J and clone size, and D and trimming were worked out from the DNA. This sample yields about 180,000 clones, of which roughly 89% are seen a single time; about 2.2% belongs to the top ten. The TCR originated in a woman aged 40 to 49 with acute COVID-19. The material sequenced was PBMCs or T cells enriched from blood (not recorded which).

The CDR3 sequence: CAWGESGTPAYEQYF. For the CDR3, the DNA is TGTGCCTGGGGAGAAAGCGGGACCCCAGCCTACGAGCAGTACTTC. V usage is TRBV30 and J usage is TRBJ2-7; 7 positions match TRBD2. V was pared by 5 bases and J by 2 bases, with 12 bases of the junction left unmatched. The CDR3 is made up of 15 amino acids. Germline loops: CDR1 GTSNPN, CDR2 SVGIG (reference sequence).